This T cell receptor (beta chain) was recorded in a study of blood T cell repertoires in COVID-19. Generated by immunoSEQ multiplex PCR, the TCRdb table keeps only in-frame clones and is missing some. The data show around 300,000 clones, approximately 90% seen once. This clone has just one count. The receptor was derived from a woman in her twenties or thirties with active or convalescent COVID-19. Input material: peripheral blood.

DNA for the CDR3: TGTGCCAGTAGTATTACAGGAAACACCTACGAGCAGTACTTC. Protein product: CASSITGNTYEQYF. The chain combines TRBV19 with TRBJ2-7; D perhaps matches TRBD1 (5 bases). Germline CDR1 LNHDA, CDR2 SQIVND (reference sequence). V lost 3 bases and J lost 2, with 11 bases in between. The CDR3 extends over 14 amino acids.